This T cell receptor (beta chain) was identified in a study of blood T cell repertoires in COVID-19. Study as a whole: The study drew acute and convalescent COVID-19 samples from the United States, Italy and Spain. In each case, the material was cDNA or gDNA derived from T cells, B-cell-depleted T cells, or PBMCs.

This clone was seen only a few times. Clones were sequenced by immunoSEQ multiplex PCR, and TCRdb holds only the in-frame ones, with some missing. The sample lists about 400,000 clones, about 90% seen once, with roughly 1.2% in the top ten. The CDR3 is made up of 16 amino acids. V shed 3 bases and J shed 7 bases, with 22 bases lying between them. Germline V CDR1 and CDR2: SEHNR, FQNEAQ (reference sequence). Sequencing used peripheral blood. The chain links TRBV7-9 to TRBJ2-7, with D hard to call. The TCR comes from a man aged 35 to 55 with acute or convalescent COVID-19. The CDR3 nucleotides are TGTGCCAGCAGCTTTTCCCAGGTCTCCTCTCGAATAGAGCAGTACTTC. This gives the protein CASSFSQVSSRIEQYF.